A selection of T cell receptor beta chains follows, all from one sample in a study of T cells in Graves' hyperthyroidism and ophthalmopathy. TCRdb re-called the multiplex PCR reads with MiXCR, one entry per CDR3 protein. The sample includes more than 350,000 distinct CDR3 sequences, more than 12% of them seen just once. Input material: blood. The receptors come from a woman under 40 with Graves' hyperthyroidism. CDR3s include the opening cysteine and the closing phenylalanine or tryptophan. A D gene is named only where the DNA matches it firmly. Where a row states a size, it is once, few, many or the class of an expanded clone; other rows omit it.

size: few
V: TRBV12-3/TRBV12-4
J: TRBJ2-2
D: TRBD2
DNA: TGTGCCAGCAGTATCCCGGGAGGGCCGTTCGGGGAGCTGTTTTTT
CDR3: CASSIPGGPFGELFF

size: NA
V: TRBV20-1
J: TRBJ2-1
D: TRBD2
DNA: TGCAGTGCTAGAAACCTAGCGGGACCAGGGAATGAGCAGTTCTTC
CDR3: CSARNLAGPGNEQFF

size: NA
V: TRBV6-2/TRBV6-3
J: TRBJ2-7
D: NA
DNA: TGTGCCAGCATCACGGCGGGGCCCCCCTACGAGCAGTACTTC
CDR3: CASITAGPPYEQYF

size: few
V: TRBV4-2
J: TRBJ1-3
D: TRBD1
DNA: TGTGCCAGCAGCCAGGAACAGGGGGCGCGTAGGAACACCATATATTTT
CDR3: CASSQEQGARRNTIYF

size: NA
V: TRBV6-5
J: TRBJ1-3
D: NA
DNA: TGTGCCAGCAGTTACTCATCCGGGACCATCGGAAACACCATATATTTT
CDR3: CASSYSSGTIGNTIYF

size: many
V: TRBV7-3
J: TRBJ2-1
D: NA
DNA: TGTGCCAGCAGCTTGGGGACATCAGTGGGTGAGCAGTTCTTC
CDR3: CASSLGTSVGEQFF

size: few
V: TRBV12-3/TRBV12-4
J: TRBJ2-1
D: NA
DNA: TGTGCCAGCAGTTTAGCGCTAAGTGGGGATGAGCAGTTCTTC
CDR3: CASSLALSGDEQFF

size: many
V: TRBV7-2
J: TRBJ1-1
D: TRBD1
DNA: TGTGCCAGCAGCGTACAGAGAAACAGGGGGCAAGCTTTCTTT
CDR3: CASSVQRNRGQAFF

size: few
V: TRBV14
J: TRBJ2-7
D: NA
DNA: TGTGCCAGCAGCCGCATGGGAGGACAGCCCTACGAGCAGTACTTC
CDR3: CASSRMGGQPYEQYF

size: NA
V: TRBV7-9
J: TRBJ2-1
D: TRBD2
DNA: TGTGCCAGCGTACTTAGGGCTAGCGGGATCTCCTACAATGAGCAGTTCTTC
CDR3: CASVLRASGISYNEQFF

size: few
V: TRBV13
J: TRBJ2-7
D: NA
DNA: TGTGCCAGCAGCCCGCCCGACAGCTACGAGCAGTACTTC
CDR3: CASSPPDSYEQYF

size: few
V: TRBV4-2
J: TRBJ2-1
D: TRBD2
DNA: TGTGCCAGCAGCCAGGTAACCGGGACTAGCGTTGGCGAGCAGTTCTTC
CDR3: CASSQVTGTSVGEQFF

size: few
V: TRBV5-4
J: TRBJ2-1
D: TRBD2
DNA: TGTGCCAGCAGCTCCGATACAACTAGCGGGAGCAGCCATGAGCAGTTCTTC
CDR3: CASSSDTTSGSSHEQFF

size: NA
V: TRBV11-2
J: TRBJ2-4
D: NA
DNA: TGTGCCAGCAGCTTAACCGGGATTCAGTACTTC
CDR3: CASSLTGIQYF

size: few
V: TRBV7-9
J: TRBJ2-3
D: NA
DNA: TGTGCCAGCAGCTTAGTGGGCGGGGTCACAGATACGCAGTATTTT
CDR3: CASSLVGGVTDTQYF

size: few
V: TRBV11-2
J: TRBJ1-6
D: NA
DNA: TGTGCCAGCAGCTTATTACCCCAGGGAGGGTCACCCCTCCACTTT
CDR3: CASSLLPQGGSPLHF

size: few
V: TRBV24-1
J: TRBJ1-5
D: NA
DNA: TGTGCCACCGGAAGGGCAACCAGCAATCAGCCCCAGCATTTT
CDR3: CATGRATSNQPQHF

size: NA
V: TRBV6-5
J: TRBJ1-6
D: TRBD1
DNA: TGTGCCAGCAGTTACTCGATAGGTCGGGACAGCTCCTATAATTCACCCCTCCACTTT
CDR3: CASSYSIGRDSSYNSPLHF

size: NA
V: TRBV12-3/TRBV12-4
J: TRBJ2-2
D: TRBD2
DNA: TGTGCCAGCAGTCGAGACGGGGGGGGGGTGAACACCGGGGAGCTGTTTTTT
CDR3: CASSRDGGGVNTGELFF

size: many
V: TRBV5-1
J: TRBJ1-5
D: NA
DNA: TGTGCCAGCAGCCTAGGAGGCGGGAATCAGCCCCAGCATTTT
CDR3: CASSLGGGNQPQHF

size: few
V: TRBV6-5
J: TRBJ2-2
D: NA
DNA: TGTGCCAGCAGTTACCCGGGGGCCCCTGATACCGGGGAGCTGTTTTTT
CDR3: CASSYPGAPDTGELFF

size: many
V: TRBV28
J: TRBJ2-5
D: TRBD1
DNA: TGTGCCAGCAAGGGGGCAGAGACCCAGTACTTC
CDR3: CASKGAETQYF

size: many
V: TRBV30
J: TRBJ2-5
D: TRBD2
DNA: TGTGCCTGGAGGGGAGGGAAAGAGACCCAGTACTTC
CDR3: CAWRGGKETQYF

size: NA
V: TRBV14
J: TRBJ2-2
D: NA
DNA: TGTGCCAGCAGCCAAGACAGGGGAGCCGGGGAGCTGTTTTTT
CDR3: CASSQDRGAGELFF

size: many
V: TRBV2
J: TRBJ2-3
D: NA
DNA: TGTGCCAGCATGAGGAGCGGAACAGATACGCAGTATTTT
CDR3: CASMRSGTDTQYF

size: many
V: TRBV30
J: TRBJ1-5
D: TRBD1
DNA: TGTGCCTGGGGGTCCTCCGCAGGGGGGGAGCAGCCCCAGCATTTT
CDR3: CAWGSSAGGEQPQHF

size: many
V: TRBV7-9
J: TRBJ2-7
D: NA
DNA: TGTGCCAGCAGCTCGACAGCCTACGAGCAGTACTTC
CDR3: CASSSTAYEQYF

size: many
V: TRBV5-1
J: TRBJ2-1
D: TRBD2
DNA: TGCGCCAGCAGCTTGGCCGAGGGTGGAGCGGGAGGGTCTGAGCAGTTCTTC
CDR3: CASSLAEGGAGGSEQFF

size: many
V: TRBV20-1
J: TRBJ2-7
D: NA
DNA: TGCAGTGGGCAGGACAGTCGGAGACTAGCCTACGAGCAGTACTTC
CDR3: CSGQDSRRLAYEQYF

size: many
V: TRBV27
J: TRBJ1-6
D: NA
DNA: TGTGCCAGCACCTGGGTCTCGGGCCGGGTTTCACCCCTCCACTTT
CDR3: CASTWVSGRVSPLHF

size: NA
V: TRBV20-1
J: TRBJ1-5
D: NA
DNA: TGCAGTGCTGCATCCGGGCCCCTCAATCAGCCCCAGCGTTTT
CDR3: CSAASGPLNQPQRF

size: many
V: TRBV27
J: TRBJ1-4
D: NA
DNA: TGTGCCAGCACCACAACCAGGTTCGGTAATGAAAAACTGTTTTTT
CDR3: CASTTTRFGNEKLFF

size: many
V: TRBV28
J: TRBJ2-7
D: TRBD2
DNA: TGTGCCAGCAGTTTATTTGAGCGGGAGACCTACGAGCAGTACTTC
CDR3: CASSLFERETYEQYF

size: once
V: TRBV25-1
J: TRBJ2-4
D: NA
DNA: TGTGCCAGCAGCCAGACAGGACCTCGGAACATTCAGTACTTC
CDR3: CASSQTGPRNIQYF

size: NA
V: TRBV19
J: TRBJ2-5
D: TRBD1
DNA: TGTGCCAGTACCAAAGACAGGGATGAGACCCAGTACTTC
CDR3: CASTKDRDETQYF

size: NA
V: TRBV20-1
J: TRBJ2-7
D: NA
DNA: TGCAGTGCCATCACCTATTCGGATTCCGAGCAGTACTTC
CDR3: CSAITYSDSEQYF

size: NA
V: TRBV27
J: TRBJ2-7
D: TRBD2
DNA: TGTGCCAGCAAGAGCGGGGCTCCCTACGAGCAGTACTTC
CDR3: CASKSGAPYEQYF

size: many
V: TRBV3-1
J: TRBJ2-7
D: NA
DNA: TGTGCCAGCAGCCCCCCGGGTCTCTACGAGCAGTACTTC
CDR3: CASSPPGLYEQYF

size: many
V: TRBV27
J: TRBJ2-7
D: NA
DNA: TGTGCCAGCAGGGGAATACGAATCTACGAGCAGTACTTC
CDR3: CASRGIRIYEQYF

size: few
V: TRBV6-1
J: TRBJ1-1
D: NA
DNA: TGTGCCAGCGGGCAGACAGGATCTGAAGCTTTCTTT
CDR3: CASGQTGSEAFF

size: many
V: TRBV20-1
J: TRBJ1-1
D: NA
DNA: TGCAGTGCTAGTCAAATGAACACTGAAGCTTTCTTT
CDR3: CSASQMNTEAFF

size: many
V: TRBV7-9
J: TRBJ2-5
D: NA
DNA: TGTGCCAGCAGCTTAGATACAGTCATCGAGACCCAGTACTTC
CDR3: CASSLDTVIETQYF

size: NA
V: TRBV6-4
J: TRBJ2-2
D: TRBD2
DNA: TGTGCCAGCAGTGACTCTAAGAAGGAGCGGGAGGGGGACACCGGGGAGCTGTTTTTT
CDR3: CASSDSKKEREGDTGELFF

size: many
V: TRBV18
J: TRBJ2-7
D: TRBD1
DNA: TGTGCCAGCTCGGATCAGGGGGAGAGCTCCTACGAGCAGTACTTC
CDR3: CASSDQGESSYEQYF

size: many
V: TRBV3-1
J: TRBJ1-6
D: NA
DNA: TGTGCCAGCAGCCAAGTTCGGAATTCACCCCTCCACTTT
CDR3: CASSQVRNSPLHF

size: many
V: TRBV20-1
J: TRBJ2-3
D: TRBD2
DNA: TGCAGTGCTAGAAGGGCTAGCGGGAGACCTAGCACAGATACGCAGTATTTT
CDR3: CSARRASGRPSTDTQYF

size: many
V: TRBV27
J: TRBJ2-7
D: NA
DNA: TGTGCCAGCAGTTTTGCAGGGTCGGTCGACGAGCAGTACTTC
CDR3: CASSFAGSVDEQYF

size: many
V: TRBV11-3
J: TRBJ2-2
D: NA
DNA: TGTGCCAGCAGCTTAGAGGGTCGCACCGGGGAGCTGTTTTTT
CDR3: CASSLEGRTGELFF